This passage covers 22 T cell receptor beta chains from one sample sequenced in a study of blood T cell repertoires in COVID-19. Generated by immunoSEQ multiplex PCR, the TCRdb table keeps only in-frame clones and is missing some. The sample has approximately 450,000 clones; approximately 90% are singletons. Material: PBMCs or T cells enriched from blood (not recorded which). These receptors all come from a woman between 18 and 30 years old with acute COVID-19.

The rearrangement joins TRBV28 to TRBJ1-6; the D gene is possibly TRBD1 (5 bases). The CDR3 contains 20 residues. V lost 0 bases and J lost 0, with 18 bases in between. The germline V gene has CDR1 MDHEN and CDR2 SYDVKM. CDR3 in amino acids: CASSLWVGRALGSYNSPLHF. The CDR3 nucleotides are TGTGCCAGCAGTTTATGGGTGGGCAGGGCGCTTGGCTCCTATAATTCACCCCTCCACTTT.

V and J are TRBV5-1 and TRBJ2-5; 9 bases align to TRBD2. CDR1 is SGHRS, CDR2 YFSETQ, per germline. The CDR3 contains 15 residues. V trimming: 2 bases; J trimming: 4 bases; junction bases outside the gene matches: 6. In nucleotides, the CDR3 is TGCGCCAGCAGCTTTGGCGGGGGGGCTCGAGAGACCCAGTACTTC. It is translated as CASSFGGGARETQYF.

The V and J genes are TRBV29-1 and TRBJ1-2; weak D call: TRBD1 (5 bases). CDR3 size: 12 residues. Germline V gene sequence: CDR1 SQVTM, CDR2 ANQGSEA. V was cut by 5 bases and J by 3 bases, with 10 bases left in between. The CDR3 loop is CSVLIRDYGYTF. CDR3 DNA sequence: TGCAGCGTTCTGATCAGGGACTATGGCTACACCTTC.

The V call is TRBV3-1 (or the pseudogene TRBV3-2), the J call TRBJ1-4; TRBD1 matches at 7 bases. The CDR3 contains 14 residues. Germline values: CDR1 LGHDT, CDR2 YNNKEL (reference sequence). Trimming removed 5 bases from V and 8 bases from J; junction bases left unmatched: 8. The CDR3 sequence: CASSERQGAEKLFF. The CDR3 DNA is TGTGCCAGCAGCGAGCGACAGGGCGCGGAAAAACTGTTTTTT.

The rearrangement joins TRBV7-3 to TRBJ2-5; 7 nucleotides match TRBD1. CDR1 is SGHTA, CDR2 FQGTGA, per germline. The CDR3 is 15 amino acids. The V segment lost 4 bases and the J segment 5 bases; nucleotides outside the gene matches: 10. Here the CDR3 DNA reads TGTGCCAGCAGCTCGACTTTCACAGGGGCCGAGACCCAGTACTTC. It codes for CASSSTFTGAETQYF.

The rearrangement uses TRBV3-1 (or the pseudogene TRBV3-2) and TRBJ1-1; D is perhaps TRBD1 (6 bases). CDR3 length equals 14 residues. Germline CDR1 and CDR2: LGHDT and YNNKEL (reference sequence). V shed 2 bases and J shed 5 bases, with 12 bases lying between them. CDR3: CASSQWGGGTEAFF. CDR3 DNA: TGTGCCAGCAGCCAATGGGGAGGGGGTACTGAAGCTTTCTTT.

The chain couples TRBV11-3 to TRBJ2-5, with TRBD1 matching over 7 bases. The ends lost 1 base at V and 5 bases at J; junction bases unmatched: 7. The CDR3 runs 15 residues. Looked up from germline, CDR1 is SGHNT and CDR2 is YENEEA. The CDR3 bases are TGTGCCAGCAGCTTAGGTGGGGACAGTCGGGAGACCCAGTACTTC. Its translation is CASSLGGDSRETQYF.

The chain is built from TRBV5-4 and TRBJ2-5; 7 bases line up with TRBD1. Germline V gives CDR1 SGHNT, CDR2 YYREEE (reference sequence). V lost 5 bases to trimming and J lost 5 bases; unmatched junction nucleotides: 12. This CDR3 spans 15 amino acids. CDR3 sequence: CASSRQGWMSETQYF. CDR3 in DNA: TGTGCCAGCAGTCGACAGGGCTGGATGTCGGAGACCCAGTACTTC.

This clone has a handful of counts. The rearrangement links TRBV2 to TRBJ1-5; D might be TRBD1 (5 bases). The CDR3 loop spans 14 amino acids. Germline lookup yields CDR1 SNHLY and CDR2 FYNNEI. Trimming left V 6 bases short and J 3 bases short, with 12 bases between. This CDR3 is CASSGRGANQPQHF. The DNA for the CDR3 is TGTGCCAGCAGCGGGAGGGGCGCCAATCAGCCCCAGCATTTT.

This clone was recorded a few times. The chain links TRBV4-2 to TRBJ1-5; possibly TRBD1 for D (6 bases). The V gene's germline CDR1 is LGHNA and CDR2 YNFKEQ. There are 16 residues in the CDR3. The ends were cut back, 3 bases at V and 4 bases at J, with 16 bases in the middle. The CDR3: CASSQDPGGLNQPQHF. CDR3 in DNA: TGTGCCAGCAGCCAGGACCCGGGGGGGCTGAATCAGCCCCAGCATTTT.

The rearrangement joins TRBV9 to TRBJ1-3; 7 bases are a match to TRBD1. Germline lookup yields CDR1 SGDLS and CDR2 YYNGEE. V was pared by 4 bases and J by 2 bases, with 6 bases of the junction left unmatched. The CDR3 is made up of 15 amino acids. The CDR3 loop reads CASSFTGVPGNTIYF. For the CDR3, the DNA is TGTGCCAGCAGCTTCACAGGGGTTCCTGGAAACACCATATATTTT.

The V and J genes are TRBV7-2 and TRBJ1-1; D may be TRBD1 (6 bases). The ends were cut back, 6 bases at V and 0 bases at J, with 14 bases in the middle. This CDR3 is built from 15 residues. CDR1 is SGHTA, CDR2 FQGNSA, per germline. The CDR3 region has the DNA TGTGCCAGCAGGTTACTTGGACAGTTGAACACTGAAGCTTTCTTT. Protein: CASRLLGQLNTEAFF.

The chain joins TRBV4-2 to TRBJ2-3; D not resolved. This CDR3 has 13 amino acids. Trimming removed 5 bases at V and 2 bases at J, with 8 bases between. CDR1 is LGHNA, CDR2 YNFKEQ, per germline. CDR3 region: CASSKLDTDTQYF. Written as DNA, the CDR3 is TGTGCCAGCAGCAAATTAGACACAGATACGCAGTATTTT.

The CDR3 sequence: CASSFSGQGKSPLHF. DNA of the CDR3: TGTGCCAGCAGTTTCTCGGGACAGGGTAAATCACCCCTCCACTTT. The chain uses TRBV27 and TRBJ1-6; 9 bases match TRBD1. The V gene end was trimmed by 3 bases and the J gene end by 10 bases; junction bases not matched to a gene: 7. CDR1 and CDR2 from the germline V gene are MNHEY and SMNVEV (reference sequence). CDR3 size: 15 residues.

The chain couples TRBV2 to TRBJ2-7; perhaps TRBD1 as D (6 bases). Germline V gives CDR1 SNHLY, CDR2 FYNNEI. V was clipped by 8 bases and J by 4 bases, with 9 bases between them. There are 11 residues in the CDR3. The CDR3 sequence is CASEQGYEQYF. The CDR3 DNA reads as TGTGCCAGCGAACAGGGATACGAGCAGTACTTC.

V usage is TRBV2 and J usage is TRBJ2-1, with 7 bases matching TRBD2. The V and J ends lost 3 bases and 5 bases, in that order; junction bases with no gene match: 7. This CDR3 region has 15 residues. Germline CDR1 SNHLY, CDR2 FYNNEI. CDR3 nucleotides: TGTGCCAGCAGTGATCCCGGGACTACAAACAATGAGCAGTTCTTC. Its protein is CASSDPGTTNNEQFF.

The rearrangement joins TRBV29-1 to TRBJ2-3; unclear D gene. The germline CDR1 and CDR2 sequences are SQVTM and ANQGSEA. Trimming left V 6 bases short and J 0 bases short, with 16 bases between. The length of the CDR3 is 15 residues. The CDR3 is CSVALLAASTDTQYF. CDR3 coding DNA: TGCAGCGTCGCCTTGCTTGCGGCTAGCACAGATACGCAGTATTTT.

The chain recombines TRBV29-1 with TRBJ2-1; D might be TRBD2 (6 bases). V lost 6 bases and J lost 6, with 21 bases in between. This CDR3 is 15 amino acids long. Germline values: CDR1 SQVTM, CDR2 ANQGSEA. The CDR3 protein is CSVARLGEVANEQFF. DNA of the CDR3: TGCAGCGTCGCCCGACTAGGGGAAGTGGCCAATGAGCAGTTCTTC.

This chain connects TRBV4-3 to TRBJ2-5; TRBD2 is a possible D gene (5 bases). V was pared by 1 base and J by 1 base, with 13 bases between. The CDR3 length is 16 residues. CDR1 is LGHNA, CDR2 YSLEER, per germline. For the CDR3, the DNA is TGCGCCAGCAGCCAAGGTCTTCAGCGGACCCAAGAGACCCAGTACTTC. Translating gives CASSQGLQRTQETQYF.

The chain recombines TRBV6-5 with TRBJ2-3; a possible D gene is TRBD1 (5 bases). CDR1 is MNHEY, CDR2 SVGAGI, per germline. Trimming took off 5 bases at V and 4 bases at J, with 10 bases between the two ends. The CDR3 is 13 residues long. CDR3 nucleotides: TGTGCCAGCAGTCGTGACAGACCAGATACGCAGTATTTT. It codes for CASSRDRPDTQYF.

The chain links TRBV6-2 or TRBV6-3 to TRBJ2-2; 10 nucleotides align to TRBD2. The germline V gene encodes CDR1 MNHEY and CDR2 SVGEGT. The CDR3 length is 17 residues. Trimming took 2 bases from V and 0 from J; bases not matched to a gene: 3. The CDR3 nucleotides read TGTGCCAGCAGTTACGTACTAGCGGGACCGAACACCGGGGAGCTGTTTTTT. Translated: CASSYVLAGPNTGELFF.

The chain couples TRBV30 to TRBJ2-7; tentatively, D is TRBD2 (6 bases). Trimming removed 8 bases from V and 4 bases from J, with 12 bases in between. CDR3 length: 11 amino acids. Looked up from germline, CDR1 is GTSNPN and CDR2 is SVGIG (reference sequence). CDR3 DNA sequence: TGTGCCGTATGGGCGGGGTACGAGCAGTACTTC. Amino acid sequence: CAVWAGYEQYF.